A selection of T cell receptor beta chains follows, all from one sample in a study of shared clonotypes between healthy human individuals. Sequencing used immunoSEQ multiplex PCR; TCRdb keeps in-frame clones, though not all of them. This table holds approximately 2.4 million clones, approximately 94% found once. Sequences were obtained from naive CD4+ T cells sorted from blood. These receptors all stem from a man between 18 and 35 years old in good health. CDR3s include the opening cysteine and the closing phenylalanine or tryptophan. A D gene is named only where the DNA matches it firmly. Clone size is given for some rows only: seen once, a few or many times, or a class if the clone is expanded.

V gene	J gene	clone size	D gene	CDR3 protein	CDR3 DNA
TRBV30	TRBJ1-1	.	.	CACTGQSYMNTEAFF	TGTGCCTGTACAGGACAGAGCTACATGAACACTGAAGCTTTCTTT
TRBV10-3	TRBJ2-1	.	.	CATRDNNEQFF	TGTGCCACCCGGGACAACAATGAGCAGTTCTTC
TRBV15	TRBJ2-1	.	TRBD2	CATSRPGGGDSTPYNEQFF	TGTGCCACCAGCAGACCCGGGGGGGGAGACAGTACCCCCTACAATGAGCAGTTCTTC
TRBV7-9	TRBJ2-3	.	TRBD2	CASSKPGLAVTDTQYF	TGTGCCAGCAGCAAACCGGGACTAGCGGTCACAGATACGCAGTATTTT
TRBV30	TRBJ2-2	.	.	CAWKGGGTGELFF	TGTGCCTGGAAAGGCGGTGGAACCGGGGAGCTGTTTTTT
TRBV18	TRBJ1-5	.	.	CASSPRGAQNQPQHF	TGTGCCAGCTCACCAAGAGGGGCCCAGAATCAGCCCCAGCATTTT
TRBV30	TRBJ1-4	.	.	CAWMGGEKLFF	TGTGCCTGGATGGGTGGGGAAAAACTGTTTTTT
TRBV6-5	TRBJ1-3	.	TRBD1	CASNTGAGNTIYF	TGTGCCAGCAACACAGGGGCTGGAAACACCATATATTTT
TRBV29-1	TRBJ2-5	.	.	CSVESGETQYF	TGCAGCGTTGAATCAGGGGAGACCCAGTACTTC
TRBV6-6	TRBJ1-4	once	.	CASSSTINEKLFF	TGTGCCAGCAGTTCAACAATTAATGAAAAACTGTTTTTT
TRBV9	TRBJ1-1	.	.	CASSVGLTNTEAFF	TGTGCCAGCAGCGTAGGATTAACTAACACTGAAGCTTTCTTT
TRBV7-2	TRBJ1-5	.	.	CASSLSHRDPQHF	TGTGCCAGCAGCTTAAGTCACCGAGACCCGCAGCATTTT
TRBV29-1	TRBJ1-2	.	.	CSVDSGGNYGYTF	TGCAGCGTTGATAGCGGGGGTAACTATGGCTACACCTTC
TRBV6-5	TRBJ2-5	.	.	CASSYRGAGNRETQYF	TGTGCCAGCAGTTACCGTGGGGCAGGGAATAGGGAGACCCAGTACTTC
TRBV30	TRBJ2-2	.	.	CAWSVNSKELFF	TGTGCCTGGAGTGTAAATTCCAAGGAGCTGTTTTTT
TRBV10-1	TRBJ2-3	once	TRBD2	CASSKGLAGADTQYF	TGCGCCAGCAGTAAGGGACTAGCGGGAGCAGATACGCAGTATTTT
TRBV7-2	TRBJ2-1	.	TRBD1	CASRQGVSDEQFF	TGTGCCAGCCGACAGGGAGTTTCGGATGAGCAGTTCTTC
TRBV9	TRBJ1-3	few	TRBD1	CASSLRDSDAGNTIYF	TGTGCCAGCAGCCTCCGGGACAGTGATGCTGGAAACACCATATATTTT
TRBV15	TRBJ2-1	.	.	CATSREFPDLGPAYNEQFF	TGTGCCACCAGCAGAGAGTTTCCCGACCTGGGCCCGGCCTACAATGAGCAGTTCTTC
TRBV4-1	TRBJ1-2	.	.	CASSQLKGTQPLLYGYTF	TGCGCCAGCAGCCAACTAAAGGGGACGCAGCCCCTTCTCTATGGCTACACCTTC
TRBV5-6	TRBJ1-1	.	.	CASSRNLVKNTEAFF	TGTGCCAGCAGCAGGAATTTGGTCAAGAACACTGAAGCTTTCTTT
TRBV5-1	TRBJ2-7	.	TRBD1	CASSRDRVYEQYF	TGCGCCAGCAGCAGGGACAGGGTGTACGAGCAGTACTTC
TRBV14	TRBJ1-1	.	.	CASNSQTSNTEAFF	TGTGCCAGCAACTCACAGACTTCGAACACTGAAGCTTTCTTT
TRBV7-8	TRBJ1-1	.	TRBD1	CASSARPGQGVGSNTEAFF	TGTGCCAGCAGCGCCCGGCCGGGACAGGGGGTCGGGAGTAACACTGAAGCTTTCTTT
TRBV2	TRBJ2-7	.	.	CASSEEAGGFYEQYF	TGTGCCAGCAGTGAAGAGGCGGGCGGGTTCTACGAGCAGTACTTC
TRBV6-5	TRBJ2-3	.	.	CASSYSGRGPDTQYF	TGTGCCAGCAGTTACTCGGGGCGGGGCCCCGATACGCAGTATTTT
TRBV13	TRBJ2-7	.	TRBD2	CASSPVGGAHEQYF	TGTGCCAGCAGCCCGGTCGGGGGGGCCCACGAGCAGTACTTC
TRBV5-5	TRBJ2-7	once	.	CASSLDPGQARSEQYF	TGTGCCAGCAGCTTGGATCCAGGGCAGGCCCGGAGCGAGCAGTACTTC
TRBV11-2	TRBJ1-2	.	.	CASSQANYGYTF	TGTGCCAGCAGCCAGGCTAACTATGGCTACACCTTC
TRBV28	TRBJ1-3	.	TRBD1	CASSLPRGQGLSGNTIYF	TGTGCCAGCAGTTTGCCCAGGGGACAGGGGTTGTCTGGAAACACCATATATTTT
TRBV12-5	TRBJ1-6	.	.	CASGLVGKGSAEINSPLHF	TGTGCTAGTGGTTTGGTGGGGAAGGGCTCAGCCGAAATTAATTCACCCCTCCACTTT
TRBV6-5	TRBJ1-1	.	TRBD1	CASSGETGGAIGAFF	TGTGCCAGCAGCGGTGAGACAGGGGGCGCGATTGGAGCTTTCTTT
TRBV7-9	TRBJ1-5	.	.	CASSPGLGTGNQPQHF	TGTGCCAGCAGCCCGGGTTTAGGGACGGGCAATCAGCCCCAGCATTTT
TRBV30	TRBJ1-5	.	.	CAWSRQDYQPQHF	TGTGCCTGGAGTCGACAGGACTATCAGCCCCAGCATTTT
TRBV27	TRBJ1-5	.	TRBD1	CASRGQGGPQHF	TGTGCCAGCAGAGGACAGGGGGGGCCCCAGCATTTT
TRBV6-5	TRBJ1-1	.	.	CASSYRGLKNTEAFF	TGTGCCAGCAGTTACCGAGGGTTGAAGAACACTGAAGCTTTCTTT
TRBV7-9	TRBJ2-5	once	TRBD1	CASSLGGWGQQETQYF	TGTGCCAGCAGCTTAGGTGGTTGGGGACAGCAAGAGACCCAGTACTTC
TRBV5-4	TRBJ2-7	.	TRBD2	CASSLKGLAGGEQYF	TGTGCCAGCAGCTTGAAGGGACTAGCGGGCGGCGAGCAGTACTTC
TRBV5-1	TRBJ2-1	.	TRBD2	CASSFRLAGDFGNEQFF	TGCGCCAGCAGCTTCAGACTAGCGGGAGATTTCGGAAATGAGCAGTTCTTC
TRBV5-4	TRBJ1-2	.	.	CASSTRTEGDYGYTF	TGTGCCAGCAGCACACGGACGGAGGGAGACTATGGCTACACCTTC
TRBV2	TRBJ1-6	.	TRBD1	CASSERQGVNSPLHF	TGTGCCAGCAGTGAAAGACAGGGGGTAAATTCACCCCTCCACTTT
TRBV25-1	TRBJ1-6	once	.	CASRVGGLNNSPLHF	TGTGCCAGCAGAGTAGGTGGGTTGAATAATTCACCCCTCCACTTT